The sequence of this T cell receptor (beta chain) was determined in a study of blood T cell repertoires in COVID-19. As for the study in general: COVID-19 samples collected from the United States, Italy and Spain covered acute and convalescent phases.

Methods used by the authors: Researchers report that nucleated cell counts were estimated from reference gene primer amplification. Here immunoSEQ multiplex PCR was the method, and the copy in TCRdb shows in-frame clones only, minus some. D and trimming were read from the DNA, whereas the V and J calls and clone size are those reported in that table. In the table there are 210,000 or so clones, around 81% of which are singletons. This study enrolled people aged roughly 18 to 90 from approximately 24 US geographic areas. Which cohort a participant joined came from the clinical history participants gave. There are 14 residues in the CDR3. Germline V lookup: CDR1 MRHNA, CDR2 SNTAGT. Trimming left V 1 base short and J 6 bases short, with 10 bases between.

Sequencing was done on a sample of PBMCs or T cells enriched from blood (not recorded which). The sequence came from a man under 40 with acute COVID-19. V gene TRBV6-4 combines with J gene TRBJ1-5; the D is unclear. The CDR3 region has the DNA TGTGCCAGCAGTGACTTGCAGGAGGGTCAGCCCCAGCATTTT. Residues: CASSDLQEGQPQHF.